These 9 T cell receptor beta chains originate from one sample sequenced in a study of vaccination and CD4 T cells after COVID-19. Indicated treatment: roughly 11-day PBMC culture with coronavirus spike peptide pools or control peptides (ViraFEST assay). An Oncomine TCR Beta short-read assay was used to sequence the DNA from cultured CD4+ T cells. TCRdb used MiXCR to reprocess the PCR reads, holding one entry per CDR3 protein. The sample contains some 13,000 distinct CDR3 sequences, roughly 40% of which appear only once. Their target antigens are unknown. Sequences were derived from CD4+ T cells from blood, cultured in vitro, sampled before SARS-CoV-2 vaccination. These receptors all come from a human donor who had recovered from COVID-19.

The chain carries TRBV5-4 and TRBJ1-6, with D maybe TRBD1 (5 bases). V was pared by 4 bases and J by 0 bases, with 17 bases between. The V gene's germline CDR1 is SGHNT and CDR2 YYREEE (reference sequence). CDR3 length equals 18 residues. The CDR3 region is CASSGRTPRGSYNSPLHF. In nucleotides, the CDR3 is TGTGCCAGCAGCGGTAGGACCCCGAGGGGCTCCTATAATTCACCCCTCCACTTT.

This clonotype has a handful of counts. CDR3 region: CSARFSSNSPLHF. DNA of the CDR3: TGCAGTGCTAGATTCTCATCCAATTCACCCCTCCACTTT. V is TRBV20-1 and J is TRBJ1-6; D uncertain. V was shortened by 2 bases and J by 7 bases, with 9 bases between the two germline ends. In germline, CDR1 is DFQATT, CDR2 SNEGSKA (reference sequence). CDR3 length: 13 residues.

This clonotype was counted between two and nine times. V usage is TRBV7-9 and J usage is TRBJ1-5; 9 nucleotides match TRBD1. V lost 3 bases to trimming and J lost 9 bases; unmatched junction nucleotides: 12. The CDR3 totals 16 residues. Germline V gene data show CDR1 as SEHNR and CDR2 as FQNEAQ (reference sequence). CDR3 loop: CASSLGDRAPPTPQHF. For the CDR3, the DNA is TGTGCCAGCAGCTTGGGGGACAGGGCCCCACCAACGCCCCAGCATTTT.

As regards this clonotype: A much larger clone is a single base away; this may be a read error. The CDR3 DNA sequence: TGTGCCAGCAGCTTAGCCGCAGGGGCAACCGAGCAGTACTTC. Translated: CASSLAAGATEQYF. This sequence joins TRBV7-2 and TRBJ2-7, with D possibly matching TRBD1 (6 bases). Trimming cost V 0 bases and J 6 bases, with 12 bases left between them. CDR1 is SGHTA and CDR2 is FQGNSA in the germline V gene. The CDR3 totals 14 residues.

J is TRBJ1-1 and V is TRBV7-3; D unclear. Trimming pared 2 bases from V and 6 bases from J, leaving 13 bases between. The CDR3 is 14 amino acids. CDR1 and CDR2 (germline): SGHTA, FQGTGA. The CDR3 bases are TGTGCCAGCAGCTTAGACGGAAAAAGATCTGAAGCTTTCTTT. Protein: CASSLDGKRSEAFF.

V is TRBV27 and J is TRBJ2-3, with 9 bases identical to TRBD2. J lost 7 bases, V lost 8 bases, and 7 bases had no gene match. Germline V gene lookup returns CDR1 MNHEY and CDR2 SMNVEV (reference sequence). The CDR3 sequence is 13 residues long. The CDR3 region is CASQREALHTQYF. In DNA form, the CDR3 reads TGTGCCAGCCAGCGGGAGGCCCTCCATACGCAGTATTTT.

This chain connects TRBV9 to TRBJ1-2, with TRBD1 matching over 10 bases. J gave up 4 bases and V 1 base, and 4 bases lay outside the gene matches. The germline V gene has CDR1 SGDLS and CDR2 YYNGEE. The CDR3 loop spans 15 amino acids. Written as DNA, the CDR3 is TGTGCCAGCAGCGTACAGACAGGGGGCGTCTATGGCTACACCTTC. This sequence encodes CASSVQTGGVYGYTF.

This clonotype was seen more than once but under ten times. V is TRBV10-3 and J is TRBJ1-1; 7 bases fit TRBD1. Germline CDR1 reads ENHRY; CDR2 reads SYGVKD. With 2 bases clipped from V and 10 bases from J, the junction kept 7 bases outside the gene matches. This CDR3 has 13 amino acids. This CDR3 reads CAISEQGDGRAFF. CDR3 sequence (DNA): TGTGCCATCAGTGAGCAGGGGGACGGTCGAGCTTTCTTT.

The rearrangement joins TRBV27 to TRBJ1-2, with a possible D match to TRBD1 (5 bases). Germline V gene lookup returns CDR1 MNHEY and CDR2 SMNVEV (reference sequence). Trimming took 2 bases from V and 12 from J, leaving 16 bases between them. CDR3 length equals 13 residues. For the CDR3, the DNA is TGTGCCAGCAGTTTACGAGGGGTAGGAGGCCACACCTTC. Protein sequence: CASSLRGVGGHTF.